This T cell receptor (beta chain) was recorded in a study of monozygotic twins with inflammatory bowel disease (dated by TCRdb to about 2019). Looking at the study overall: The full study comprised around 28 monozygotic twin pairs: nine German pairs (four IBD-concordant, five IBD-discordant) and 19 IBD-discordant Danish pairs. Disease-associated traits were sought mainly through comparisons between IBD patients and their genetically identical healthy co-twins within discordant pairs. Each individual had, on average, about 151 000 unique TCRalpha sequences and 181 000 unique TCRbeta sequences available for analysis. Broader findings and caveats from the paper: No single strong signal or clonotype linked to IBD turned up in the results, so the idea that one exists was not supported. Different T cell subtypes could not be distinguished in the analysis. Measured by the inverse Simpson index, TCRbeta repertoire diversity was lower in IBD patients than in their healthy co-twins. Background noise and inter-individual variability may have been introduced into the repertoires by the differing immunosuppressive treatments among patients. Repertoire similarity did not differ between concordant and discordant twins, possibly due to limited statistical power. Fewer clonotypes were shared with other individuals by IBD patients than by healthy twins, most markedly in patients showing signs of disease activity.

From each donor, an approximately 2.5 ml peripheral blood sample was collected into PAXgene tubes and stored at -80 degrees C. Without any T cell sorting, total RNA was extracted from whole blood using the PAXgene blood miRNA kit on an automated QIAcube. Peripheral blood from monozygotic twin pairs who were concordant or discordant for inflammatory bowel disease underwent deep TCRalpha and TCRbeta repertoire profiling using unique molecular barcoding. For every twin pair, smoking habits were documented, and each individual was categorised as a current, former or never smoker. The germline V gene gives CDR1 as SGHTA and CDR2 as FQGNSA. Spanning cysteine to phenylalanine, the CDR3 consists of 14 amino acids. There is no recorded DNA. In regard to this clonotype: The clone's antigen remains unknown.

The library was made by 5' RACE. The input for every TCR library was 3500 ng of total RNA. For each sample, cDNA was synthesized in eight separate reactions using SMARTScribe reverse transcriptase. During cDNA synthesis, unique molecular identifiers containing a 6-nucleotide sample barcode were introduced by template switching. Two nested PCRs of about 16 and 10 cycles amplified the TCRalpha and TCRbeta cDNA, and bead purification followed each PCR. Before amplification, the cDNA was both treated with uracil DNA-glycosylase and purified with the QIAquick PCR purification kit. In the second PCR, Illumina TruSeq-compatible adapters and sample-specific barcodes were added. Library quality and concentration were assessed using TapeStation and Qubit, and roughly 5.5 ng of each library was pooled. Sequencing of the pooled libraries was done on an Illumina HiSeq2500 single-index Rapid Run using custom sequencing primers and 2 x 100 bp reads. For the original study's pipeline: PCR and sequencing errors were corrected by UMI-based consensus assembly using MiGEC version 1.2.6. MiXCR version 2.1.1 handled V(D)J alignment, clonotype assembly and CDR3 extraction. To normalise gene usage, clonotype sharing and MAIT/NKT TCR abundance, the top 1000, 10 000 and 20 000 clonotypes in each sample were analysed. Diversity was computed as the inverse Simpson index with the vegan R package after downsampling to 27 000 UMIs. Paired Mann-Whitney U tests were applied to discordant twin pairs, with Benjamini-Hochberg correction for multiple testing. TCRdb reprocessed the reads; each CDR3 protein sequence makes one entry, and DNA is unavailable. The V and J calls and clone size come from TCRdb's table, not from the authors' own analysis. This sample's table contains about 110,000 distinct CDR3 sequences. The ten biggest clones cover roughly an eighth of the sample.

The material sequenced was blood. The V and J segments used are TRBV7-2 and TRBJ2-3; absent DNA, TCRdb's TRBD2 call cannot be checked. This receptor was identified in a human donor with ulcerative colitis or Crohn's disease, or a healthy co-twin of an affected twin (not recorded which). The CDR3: CAIKGPPGLDTQYF.